These 19 T cell receptor beta chains came from one sample sequenced in a study of blood T cell repertoires in COVID-19. Assay: immunoSEQ multiplex PCR; the TCRdb copy retains only in-frame clones and omits some. The sample carries fewer than 250,000 clones, roughly 79% recorded once. Specimen: peripheral blood. Receptor source: a woman of 80 years or more with acute or convalescent COVID-19.

The chain employs TRBV12-3 or TRBV12-4 and TRBJ1-2; D is possibly TRBD1 (5 bases). Between the trimmed V and J ends, which lost 1 base and 8 bases, there was a span of 11 bases. This CDR3 has 13 amino acids. CDR3 sequence (DNA): TGTGCCAGCAGTTTAGTTGGACAAGGGGGCTACACCTTC. It encodes CASSLVGQGGYTF.

This chain links TRBV5-5 with TRBJ1-6; D gene ambiguous. With 0 bases removed from V and 8 bases from J, the gap between germline ends came to 6 bases. Germline V gives CDR1 SGHKS, CDR2 YYEKEE (reference sequence). This CDR3 is 13 amino acids long. The CDR3 region is CASSLVPDSPLHF. DNA for the CDR3: TGTGCCAGCAGCTTGGTCCCGGATTCACCCCTCCACTTT.

This clone was observed a handful of times. The rearrangement joins TRBV18 to TRBJ2-5, with D unresolved. V dropped 5 bases and J dropped 1 base, with 8 bases sitting between them. The CDR3 is made up of 13 amino acids. CDR1 and CDR2 (germline): KGHSH, LQKENI. Written as DNA, the CDR3 is TGTGCCAGCTCAGAGCGACTCCAAGAGACCCAGTACTTC. As protein: CASSERLQETQYF.

The chain carries TRBV2 and TRBJ2-6, with D possibly matching TRBD1 (6 bases). Germline V gene data show CDR1 as SNHLY and CDR2 as FYNNEI. There are 15 residues in the CDR3. Trimming cost V 6 bases and J 0 bases, with 9 bases left between them. The CDR3 coding sequence is TGTGCCAGCAGGGTACAGGGCTCTGGGGCCAACGTCCTGACTTTC. The encoded protein is CASRVQGSGANVLTF.

The chain has TRBV15 and TRBJ1-3, with D unresolved. The CDR3 is 18 amino acids. Germline CDR1 LNHNV, CDR2 YYDKDF (reference sequence). V shed 0 bases and J shed 0 bases, with 15 bases lying between them. CDR3 in amino acids: CATSRDRGQIHSGNTIYF. DNA of the CDR3: TGTGCCACCAGCAGAGATCGTGGGCAGATTCACTCTGGAAACACCATATATTTT.

CDR3 sequence (DNA): TGCGCCAGCAGCGGGGAGAGCACTGAAGCTTTCTTT. This sequence encodes CASSGESTEAFF. The rearrangement uses TRBV5-1 and TRBJ1-1; no clear D gene. V was cut by 4 bases and J by 4 bases, with 8 bases left in between. This CDR3 is 12 amino acids long. CDR1 SGHRS and CDR2 YFSETQ come from the germline V gene.

The J gene is TRBJ2-1, the V gene TRBV4-2, with 7 bases matching TRBD2. The germline gives CDR1 LGHNA, CDR2 YNFKEQ. CDR3 length equals 15 residues. The J segment lost 7 bases and the V segment lost 1 base, leaving 7 bases of the junction unmatched. CDR3 nucleotides: TGTGCCAGCAGCCAAGGACGGGACTATTTGAATGAGCAGTTCTTC. Its translation: CASSQGRDYLNEQFF.

The chain has TRBV18 and TRBJ2-7, with TRBD1 as a possible D gene (6 bases). Germline CDR1 KGHSH, CDR2 LQKENI. This CDR3 contains 16 residues. Trimming removed 0 bases at V and 6 bases at J, with 18 bases between. For the CDR3, the DNA is TGTGCCAGCTCACCACCGGTCGTACAGGGTGGGTCCGAGCAGTACTTC. The encoded protein is CASSPPVVQGGSEQYF. Full variable domain (outside the CDR3, taken from reference TRBV18 and TRBJ2-7): NAGVMQNPRHLVRRRGQEARLRCSPMKGHSHVYWYRQLPEEGLKFMVYLQKENIIDESGMPKERFSAEFPKEGPSILRIQQVVRGDSAAYFCASSPPVVQGGSEQYFGPGTRLTVT.

The rearrangement joins TRBV6-1 to TRBJ2-7, with TRBD1 matching over 8 bases. The CDR3 covers 15 residues. Germline V gene data show CDR1 as MNHNS and CDR2 as SASEGT. Trimming at V came to 2 bases and at J to 0 bases, leaving 3 bases not matched to a gene. CDR3 residues: CASSETQGGSYEQYF. CDR3 nucleotides: TGTGCCAGCAGTGAAACACAGGGGGGCTCCTACGAGCAGTACTTC.

This CDR3 reads CASSLGRGPYNEQFF. The CDR3 DNA sequence: TGTGCCAGCAGCTTAGGGCGGGGTCCCTACAATGAGCAGTTCTTC. This chain connects TRBV7-3 to TRBJ2-1, with TRBD2 as a possible D gene (6 bases). CDR1 and CDR2 (germline): SGHTA, FQGTGA. The V and J ends lost 2 bases and 2 bases respectively, with 10 bases between them. There are 15 residues in the CDR3.

This clone was counted a few times. The chain combines TRBV6-2 or TRBV6-3 with TRBJ2-2; TRBD2 matches at 12 bases. The trim removed 6 bases at V and 4 bases at J, leaving 3 bases unmatched. The germline V gene encodes CDR1 MNHEY and CDR2 SVGEGT. The length of the CDR3 is 15 residues. In DNA, the CDR3 is TGTGCCAGCAGACCTAGCGGGGGGGCCACCGGGGAGCTGTTTTTT. It encodes CASRPSGGATGELFF.

The chain combines TRBV7-2 with TRBJ2-3; TRBD1 aligns across 8 bases. Germline CDR1 SGHTA, CDR2 FQGNSA. The V gene end was trimmed by 5 bases and the J gene end by 7 bases; junction bases not matched to a gene: 11. This CDR3 is built from 15 residues. CDR3 amino acids: CASSRGQGLIYTQYF. CDR3 nucleotide sequence: TGTGCCAGCAGCCGCGGACAGGGCTTGATATATACGCAGTATTTT.

The V gene is TRBV2, the J gene TRBJ1-6, with D perhaps TRBD1 (5 bases). In germline, CDR1 is SNHLY, CDR2 FYNNEI. The CDR3 totals 14 residues. V lost 6 bases, J lost 10 bases, and 16 bases lay in between. The CDR3 here is CASRGGTAGSPLHF. The CDR3 region has the DNA TGTGCCAGCAGGGGAGGGACGGCGGGGTCACCCCTCCACTTT.

The chain carries TRBV28 and TRBJ1-2; D not certain. V was trimmed by 6 bases and J by 6 bases, leaving 17 bases between them. Looked up from germline, CDR1 is MDHEN and CDR2 is SYDVKM. The CDR3 length is 14 residues. In nucleotides, the CDR3 is TGTGCCAGCAGCAGAGGGAGCCATAGTGATGGCTACACCTTC. This sequence encodes CASSRGSHSDGYTF.

In this sample, this clone turned up once. The rearrangement joins TRBV4-3 to TRBJ2-2; a possible D gene is TRBD1 (6 bases). CDR3 length equals 15 residues. V was shortened by 5 bases and J by 0 bases, with 10 bases between the two germline ends. CDR1 LGHNA and CDR2 YSLEER come from the germline V gene. The CDR3 is CASSSGQTNTGELFF. CDR3 in DNA: TGCGCCAGCAGCTCTGGACAGACGAACACCGGGGAGCTGTTTTTT.

The gene calls are TRBV6-2 or TRBV6-3 and TRBJ2-3; maybe TRBD1 (6 bases). V lost 5 bases to trimming and J lost 6 bases, with 18 bases between them. The CDR3 has 15 residues. Germline assignment: CDR1 MNHEY and CDR2 SVGEGT. The chain's CDR3 is CASSNRQVGRDTQYF. In DNA, the CDR3 is TGTGCCAGCAGTAATCGACAGGTCGGAAGGGATACGCAGTATTTT.

This chain uses TRBV18 with TRBJ1-6; 7 nucleotides line up with TRBD1. The ends lost 1 base at V and 7 bases at J; junction bases unmatched: 4. The CDR3 loop spans 15 amino acids. Germline values: CDR1 KGHSH, CDR2 LQKENI. CDR3 DNA sequence: TGTGCCAGCTCACCACAGGGCAGGGGGAATTCACCCCTCCACTTT. It specifies CASSPQGRGNSPLHF. Full variable domain (missing parts from reference TRBV18 and TRBJ1-6): NAGVMQNPRHLVRRRGQEARLRCSPMKGHSHVYWYRQLPEEGLKFMVYLQKENIIDESGMPKERFSAEFPKEGPSILRIQQVVRGDSAAYFCASSPQGRGNSPLHFGNGTRLTVT.

This clone has a single count. This chain uses TRBV27 with TRBJ1-6; no clear D. There are 15 residues in the CDR3. The germline V and J ends were trimmed by 3 bases and 0 bases, with 6 bases remaining between them. Germline V gives CDR1 MNHEY, CDR2 SMNVEV (reference sequence). In DNA form, the CDR3 reads TGTGCCAGCAGTTTCTTTAGCTCCTATAATTCACCCCTCCACTTT. Protein product: CASSFFSSYNSPLHF.

This clone appeared once. The chain employs TRBV20-1 and TRBJ1-1; maybe TRBD1 (6 bases). Trimming left V 5 bases short and J 7 bases short, with 11 bases between. CDR3 length equals 11 residues. Germline V CDR1 and CDR2: DFQATT, SNEGSKA (reference sequence). CDR3 DNA sequence: TGCAGTGCTGCAACAGGGTATGAAGCTTTCTTT. Translating it yields CSAATGYEAFF.